The clone carrying this T cell receptor (beta chain) was counted between two and nine times. No antigen is known for it. The 5'RACE method, run with constant-segment primers, produced TCR alpha and TCR beta cDNA libraries (carrying sample barcodes and UMIs). Using its own MiXCR run on the 5' RACE reads, TCRdb lists one record per CDR3 protein. The sample includes approximately 170,000 distinct CDR3 sequences, 13% of them seen just once. This sample stems from a study of T-cell memory formation after mild COVID-19. Findings and limits, study-wide: Shrinking CD4+ clones resided mostly in CM and EM, and CD8+ ones in EMRA.

The origin of this receptor is a man between 18 and 29 years old who had mild COVID-19 (a few samples of this study predate the infection). Cell type and time point are not known. What was sequenced was PBMCs or a T cell subset sorted from them (not recorded which).

The CDR3 region is CATMVEGGQPQHF. CDR3 DNA sequence: TGTGCCACCATGGTGGAGGGGGGTCAGCCCCAGCATTTT. This chain uses TRBV2 with TRBJ1-5, with D possibly matching TRBD1 (6 bases). V was clipped by 10 bases and J by 6 bases, with 16 bases between them. The CDR3 has 13 amino acids. The V gene's germline CDR1 is SNHLY and CDR2 FYNNEI.